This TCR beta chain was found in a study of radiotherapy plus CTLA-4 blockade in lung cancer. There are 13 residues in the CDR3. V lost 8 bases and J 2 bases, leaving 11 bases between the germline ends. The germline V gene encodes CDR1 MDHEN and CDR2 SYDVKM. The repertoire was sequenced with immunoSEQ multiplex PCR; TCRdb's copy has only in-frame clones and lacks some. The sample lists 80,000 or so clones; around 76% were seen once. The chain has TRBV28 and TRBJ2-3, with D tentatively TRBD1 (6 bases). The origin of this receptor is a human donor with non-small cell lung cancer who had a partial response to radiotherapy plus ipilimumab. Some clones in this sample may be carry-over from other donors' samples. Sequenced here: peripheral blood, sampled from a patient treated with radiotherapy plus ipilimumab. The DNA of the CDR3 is TGTGCCAGCCTAAAGGGGGACACAGATACGCAGTATTTT. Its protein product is CASLKGDTDTQYF.